A selection of T cell receptor beta chains follows, all from one sample in a study of molecular identifiers for immune sequencing clone quantification. MiXCR was run by TCRdb on the PCR reads, yielding one entry per CDR3 protein. The sample has about 86,000 distinct CDR3 sequences; about 23% are singletons. Specimen: naive CD8+ T cells from blood, with Jurkat cell RNA spiked in. The receptors were sampled from a human donor in good health. Some libraries in this study had Jurkat cell RNA spiked in. Each CDR3 is given with its conserved first and last residue. D genes are given only for firm matches. Size tells how often a clone was seen (once, few, many) or the class of an expanded clone, and some rows leave it out.

v_gene	abundance	j_gene	d_gene	CDR3aa	CDR3nt
TRBV27	many	TRBJ2-1	.	CASTDRLGGNEQFF	TGTGCTAGCACGGATCGTCTGGGGGGCAATGAGCAGTTCTTC
TRBV6-2/TRBV6-3	.	TRBJ2-1	TRBD1	CASSYSQGASYLYNEQFF	TGTGCCAGCAGTTATTCACAGGGGGCGAGCTACCTCTACAATGAGCAGTTCTTC
TRBV7-9	.	TRBJ1-1	.	CASSTSGTEAFF	.
TRBV6-5	many	TRBJ1-1	.	CASRPGGRTEAFF	TGTGCCAGCAGACCTGGGGGACGCACTGAAGCTTTCTTT
TRBV7-9	few	TRBJ2-1	TRBD2	CASSARTSGDYNEQFF	TGTGCCAGCAGCGCGCGGACTAGCGGAGACTACAATGAGCAGTTCTTC
TRBV4-1	few	TRBJ1-5	.	CASTKSWMSNQPQHF	TGCGCCAGCACAAAATCGTGGATGAGCAATCAGCCCCAGCATTTT
TRBV7-9	.	TRBJ2-7	.	CASSLIDAGEQYF	TGTGCCAGCAGCTTAATCGATGCGGGGGAGCAGTACTTC
TRBV6-5	few	TRBJ2-2	.	CASSWETGNTGELFF	TGTGCCAGCAGTTGGGAGACAGGGAACACCGGGGAGCTGTTTTTT
TRBV11-2	few	TRBJ1-5	TRBD1	CASSIAGTGFQPQHF	TGTGCCAGCAGCATCGCCGGGACAGGGTTTCAGCCCCAGCATTTT
TRBV2	many	TRBJ2-3	TRBD2	CASSDWGTSVTDTQYF	TGTGCCAGCAGTGATTGGGGGACTAGCGTCACAGATACGCAGTATTTT
TRBV28	many	TRBJ1-1	.	CASSLRGDGEAFF	TGTGCCAGCAGTTTACGGGGAGATGGTGAAGCTTTCTTT
TRBV7-2	many	TRBJ2-1	.	CASSEIRSSYNEQFF	TGTGCCAGCAGTGAAATCAGGAGCTCCTACAATGAGCAGTTCTTC
TRBV7-9	.	TRBJ2-1	.	CASSFSTGPGNEQFF	TGTGCCAGCAGCTTTAGTACTGGACCAGGGAATGAGCAGTTCTTC